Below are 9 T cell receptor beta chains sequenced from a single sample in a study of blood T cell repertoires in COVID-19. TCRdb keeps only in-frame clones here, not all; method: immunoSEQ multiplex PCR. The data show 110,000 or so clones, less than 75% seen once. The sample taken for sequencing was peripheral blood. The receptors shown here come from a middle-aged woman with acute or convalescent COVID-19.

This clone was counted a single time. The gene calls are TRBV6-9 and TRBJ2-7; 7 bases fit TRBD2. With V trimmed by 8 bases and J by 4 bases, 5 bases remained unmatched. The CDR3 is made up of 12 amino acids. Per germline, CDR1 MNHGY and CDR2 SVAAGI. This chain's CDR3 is CASDRTSYEQYF. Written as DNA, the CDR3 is TGTGCCAGCGACCGGACTAGTTACGAGCAGTACTTC.

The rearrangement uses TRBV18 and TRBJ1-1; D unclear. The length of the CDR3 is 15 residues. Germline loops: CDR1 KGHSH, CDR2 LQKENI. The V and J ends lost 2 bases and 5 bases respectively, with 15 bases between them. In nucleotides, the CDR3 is TGTGCCAGCTCACCAAACGAGGGAGAGGTTACTGAAGCTTTCTTT. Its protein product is CASSPNEGEVTEAFF.

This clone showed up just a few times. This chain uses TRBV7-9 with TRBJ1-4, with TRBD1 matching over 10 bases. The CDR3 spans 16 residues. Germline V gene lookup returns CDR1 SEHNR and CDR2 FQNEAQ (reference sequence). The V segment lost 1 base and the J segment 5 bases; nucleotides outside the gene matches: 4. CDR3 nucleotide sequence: TGTGCCAGCAGCTTAGGAGACAGGGGGCACAATGAAAAACTGTTTTTT. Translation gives CASSLGDRGHNEKLFF.

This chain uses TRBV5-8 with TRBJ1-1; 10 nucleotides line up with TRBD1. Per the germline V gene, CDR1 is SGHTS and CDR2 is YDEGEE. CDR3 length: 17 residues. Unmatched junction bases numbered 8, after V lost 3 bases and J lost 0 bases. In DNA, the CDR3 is TGTGCCAGCAGCTCCCTATGGGACAGGGGAATGAACACTGAAGCTTTCTTT. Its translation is CASSSLWDRGMNTEAFF.

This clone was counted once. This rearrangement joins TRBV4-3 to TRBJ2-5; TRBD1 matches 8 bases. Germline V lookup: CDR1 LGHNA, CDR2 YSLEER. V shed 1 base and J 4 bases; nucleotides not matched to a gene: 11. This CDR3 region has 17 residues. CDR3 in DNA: TGCGCCAGCAGCCAAGGAGGGAGCTCCGGACAGGGAGAGACCCAGTACTTC. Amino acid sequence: CASSQGGSSGQGETQYF.

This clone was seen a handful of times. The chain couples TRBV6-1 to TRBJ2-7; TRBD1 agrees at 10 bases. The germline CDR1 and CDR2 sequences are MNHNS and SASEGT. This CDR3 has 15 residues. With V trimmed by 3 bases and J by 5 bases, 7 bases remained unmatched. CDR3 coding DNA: TGTGCCAGCAGTGATGGCCAGACAGGGGGCGACGAGCAGTACTTC. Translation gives CASSDGQTGGDEQYF.

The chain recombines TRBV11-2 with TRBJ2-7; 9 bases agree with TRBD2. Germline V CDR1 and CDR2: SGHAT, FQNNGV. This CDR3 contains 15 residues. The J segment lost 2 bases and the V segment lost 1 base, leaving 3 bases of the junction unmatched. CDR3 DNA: TGTGCCAGCAGCTTAGCGGGCGGGGGGGCCTACGAGCAGTACTTC. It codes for CASSLAGGGAYEQYF.

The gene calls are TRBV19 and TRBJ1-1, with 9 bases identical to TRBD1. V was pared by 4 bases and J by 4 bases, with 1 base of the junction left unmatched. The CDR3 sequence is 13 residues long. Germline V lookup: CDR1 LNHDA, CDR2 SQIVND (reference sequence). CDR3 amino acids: CASSKTGGTEAFF. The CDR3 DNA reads TGTGCCAGTAGTAAGACAGGGGGCACTGAAGCTTTCTTT.

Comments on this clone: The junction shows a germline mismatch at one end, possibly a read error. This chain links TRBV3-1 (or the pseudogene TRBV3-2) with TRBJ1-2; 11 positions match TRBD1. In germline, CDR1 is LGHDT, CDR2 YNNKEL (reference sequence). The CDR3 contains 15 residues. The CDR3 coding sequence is TGTACCAGTCGTCGGACAGGGGGCTGGGACTATGGCTACACCTTC. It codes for CTSRRTGGWDYGYTF.